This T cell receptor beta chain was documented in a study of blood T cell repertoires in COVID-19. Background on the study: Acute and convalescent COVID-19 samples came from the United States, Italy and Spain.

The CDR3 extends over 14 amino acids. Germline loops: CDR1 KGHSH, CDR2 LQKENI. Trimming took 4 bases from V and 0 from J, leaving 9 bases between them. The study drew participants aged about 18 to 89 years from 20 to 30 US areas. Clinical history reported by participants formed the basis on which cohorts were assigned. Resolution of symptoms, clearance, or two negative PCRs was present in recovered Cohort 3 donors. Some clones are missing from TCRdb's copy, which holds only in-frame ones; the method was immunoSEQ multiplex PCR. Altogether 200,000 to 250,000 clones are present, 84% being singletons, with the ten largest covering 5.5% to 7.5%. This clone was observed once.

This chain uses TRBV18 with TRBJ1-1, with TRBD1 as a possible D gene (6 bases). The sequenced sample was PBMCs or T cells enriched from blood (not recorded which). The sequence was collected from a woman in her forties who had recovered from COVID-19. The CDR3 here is CASSRQDMNTEAFF. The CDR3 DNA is TGTGCCAGCTCACGACAGGATATGAACACTGAAGCTTTCTTT.